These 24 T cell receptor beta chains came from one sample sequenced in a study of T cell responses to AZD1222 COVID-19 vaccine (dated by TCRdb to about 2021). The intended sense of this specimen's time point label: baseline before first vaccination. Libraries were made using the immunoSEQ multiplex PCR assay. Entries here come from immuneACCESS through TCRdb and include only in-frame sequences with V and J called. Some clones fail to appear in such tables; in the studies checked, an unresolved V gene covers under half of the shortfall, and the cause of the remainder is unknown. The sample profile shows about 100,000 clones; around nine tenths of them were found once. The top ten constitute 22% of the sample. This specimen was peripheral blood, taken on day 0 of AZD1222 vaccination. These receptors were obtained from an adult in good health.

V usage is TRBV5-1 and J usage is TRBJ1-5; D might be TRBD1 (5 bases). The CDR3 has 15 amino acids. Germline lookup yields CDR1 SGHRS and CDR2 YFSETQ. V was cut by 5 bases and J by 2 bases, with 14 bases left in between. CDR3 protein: CASRPGGEGNQPQHF. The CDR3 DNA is TGCGCCAGCAGACCCGGGGGTGAGGGCAATCAGCCCCAGCATTTT.

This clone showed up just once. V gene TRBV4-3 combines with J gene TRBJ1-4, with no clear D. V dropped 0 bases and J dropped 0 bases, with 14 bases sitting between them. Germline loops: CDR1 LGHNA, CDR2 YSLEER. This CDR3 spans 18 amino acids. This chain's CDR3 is CASSQERPPGPTNEKLFF. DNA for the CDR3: TGCGCCAGCAGCCAAGAGAGACCCCCAGGCCCAACTAATGAAAAACTGTTTTTT.

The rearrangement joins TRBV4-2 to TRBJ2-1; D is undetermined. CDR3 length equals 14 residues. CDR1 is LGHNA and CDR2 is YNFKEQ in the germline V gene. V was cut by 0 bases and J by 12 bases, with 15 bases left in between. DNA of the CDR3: TGTGCCAGCAGCCAAGAATGGTCTGAAGGGTCGCAGTTCTTC. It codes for CASSQEWSEGSQFF.

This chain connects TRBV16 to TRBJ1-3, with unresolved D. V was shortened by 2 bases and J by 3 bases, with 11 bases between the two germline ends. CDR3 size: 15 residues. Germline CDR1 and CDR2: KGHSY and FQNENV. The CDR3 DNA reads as TGTGCCAGCAGCCAACTCCTCAATGATGGAAACACCATATATTTT. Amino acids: CASSQLLNDGNTIYF.

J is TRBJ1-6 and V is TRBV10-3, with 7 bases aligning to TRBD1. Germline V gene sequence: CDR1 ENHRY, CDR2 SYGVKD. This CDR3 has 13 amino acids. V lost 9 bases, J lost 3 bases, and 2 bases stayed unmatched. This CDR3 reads CAIRDSYNSPLHF. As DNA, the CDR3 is TGTGCCATTAGGGACAGCTATAATTCACCCCTCCACTTT.

CDR3 nucleotide sequence: TGTGCCAGCAGTCCACTCAGGGTCGAGGAGCTGTTTTTT. Its translation is CASSPLRVEELFF. The chain combines TRBV27 with TRBJ2-2, with TRBD1 as a possible D gene (5 bases). V was shortened by 5 bases and J by 10 bases, with 14 bases between the two germline ends. Looked up from germline, CDR1 is MNHEY and CDR2 is SMNVEV (reference sequence). The CDR3 has 13 amino acids.

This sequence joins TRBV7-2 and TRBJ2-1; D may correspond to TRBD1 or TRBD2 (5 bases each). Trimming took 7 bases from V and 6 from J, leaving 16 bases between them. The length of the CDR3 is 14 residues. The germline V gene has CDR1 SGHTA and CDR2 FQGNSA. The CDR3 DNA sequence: TGTGCCAGCAACTGGGGCCCGGCGGGCAATGAGCAGTTCTTC. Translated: CASNWGPAGNEQFF.

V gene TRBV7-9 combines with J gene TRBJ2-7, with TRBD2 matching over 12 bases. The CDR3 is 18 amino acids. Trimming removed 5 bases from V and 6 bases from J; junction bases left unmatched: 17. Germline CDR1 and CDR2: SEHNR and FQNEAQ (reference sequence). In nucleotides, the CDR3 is TGTGCCAGCAGCGTAGGATCCGGGACTAGCGGGTGGAGGAGCGAGCAGTACTTC. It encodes CASSVGSGTSGWRSEQYF.

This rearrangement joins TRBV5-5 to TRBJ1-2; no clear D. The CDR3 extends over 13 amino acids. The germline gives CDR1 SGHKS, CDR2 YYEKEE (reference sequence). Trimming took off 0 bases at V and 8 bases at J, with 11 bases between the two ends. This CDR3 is CASSLVPDGGYTF. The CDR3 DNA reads TGTGCCAGCAGCTTGGTTCCCGACGGAGGCTACACCTTC. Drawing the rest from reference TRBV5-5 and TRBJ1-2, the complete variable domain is DAGVTQSPTHLIKTRGQQVTLRCSPISGHKSVSWYQQVLGQGPQFIFQYYEKEERGRGNFPDRFSARQFPNYSSELNVNALLLGDSALYLCASSLVPDGGYTFGSGTRLTVV.

CDR3 sequence: CASSSQGANTGELFF. In DNA, the CDR3 is TGTGCCAGCAGTTCTCAGGGGGCGAACACCGGGGAGCTGTTTTTT. This rearrangement joins TRBV6-5 to TRBJ2-2; 7 positions agree with TRBD1. The V gene's germline CDR1 is MNHEY and CDR2 SVGAGI. The CDR3 loop spans 15 amino acids. The ends lost 4 bases at V and 0 bases at J; junction bases unmatched: 2.

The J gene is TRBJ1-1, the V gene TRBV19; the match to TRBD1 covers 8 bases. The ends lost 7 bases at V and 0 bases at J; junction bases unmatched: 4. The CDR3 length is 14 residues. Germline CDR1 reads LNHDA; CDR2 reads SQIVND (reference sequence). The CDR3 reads CASKEDRVNTEAFF. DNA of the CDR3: TGTGCCAGTAAAGAGGACAGGGTGAACACTGAAGCTTTCTTT.

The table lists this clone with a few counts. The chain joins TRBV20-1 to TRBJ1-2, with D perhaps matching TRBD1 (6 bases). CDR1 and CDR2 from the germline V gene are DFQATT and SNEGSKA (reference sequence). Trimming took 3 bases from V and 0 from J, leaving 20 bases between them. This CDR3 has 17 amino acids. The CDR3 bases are TGCAGTGCTAGTGGGGGGCTTACTCCCTCAACTAACTATGGCTACACCTTC. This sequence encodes CSASGGLTPSTNYGYTF.

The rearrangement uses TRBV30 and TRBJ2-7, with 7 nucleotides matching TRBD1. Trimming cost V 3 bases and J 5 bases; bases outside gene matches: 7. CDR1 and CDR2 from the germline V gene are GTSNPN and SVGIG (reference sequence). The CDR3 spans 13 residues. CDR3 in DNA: TGTGCCTGGAGCGACAGGGCCCCTGACGAGCAGTACTTC. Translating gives CAWSDRAPDEQYF.

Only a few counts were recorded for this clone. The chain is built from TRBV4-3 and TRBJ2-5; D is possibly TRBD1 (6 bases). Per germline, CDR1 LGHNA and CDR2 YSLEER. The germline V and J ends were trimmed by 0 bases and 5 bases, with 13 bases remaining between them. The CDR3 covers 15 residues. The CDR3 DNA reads TGCGCCAGCAGCCAAGATAGGGGGATTTGGGAGACCCAGTACTTC. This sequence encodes CASSQDRGIWETQYF.

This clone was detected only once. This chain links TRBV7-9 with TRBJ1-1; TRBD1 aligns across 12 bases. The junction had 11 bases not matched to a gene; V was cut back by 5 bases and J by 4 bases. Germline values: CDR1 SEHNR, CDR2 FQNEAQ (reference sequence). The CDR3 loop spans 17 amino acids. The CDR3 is CASSLEPGQGAGTEAFF. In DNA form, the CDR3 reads TGTGCCAGCAGCCTAGAACCGGGACAGGGGGCTGGCACTGAAGCTTTCTTT.

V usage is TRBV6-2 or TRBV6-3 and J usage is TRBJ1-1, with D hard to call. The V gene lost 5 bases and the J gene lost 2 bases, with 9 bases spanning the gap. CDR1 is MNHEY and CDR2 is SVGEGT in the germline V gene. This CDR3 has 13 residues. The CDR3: CASSTKRNTEAFF. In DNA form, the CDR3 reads TGTGCCAGCAGTACCAAGAGAAACACTGAAGCTTTCTTT.

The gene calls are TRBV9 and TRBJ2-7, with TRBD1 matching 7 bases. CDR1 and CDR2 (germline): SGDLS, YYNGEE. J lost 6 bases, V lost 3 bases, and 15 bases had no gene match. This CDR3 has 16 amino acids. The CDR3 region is CASSALIAGGRGEQYF. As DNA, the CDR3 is TGTGCCAGCAGCGCGTTAATAGCAGGGGGTCGAGGCGAGCAGTACTTC.

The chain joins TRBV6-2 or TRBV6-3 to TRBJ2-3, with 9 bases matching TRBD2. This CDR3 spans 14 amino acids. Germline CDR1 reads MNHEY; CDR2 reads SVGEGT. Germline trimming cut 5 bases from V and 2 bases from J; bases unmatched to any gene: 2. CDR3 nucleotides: TGTGCCAGCAGTACGGGACTAGCCACAGATACGCAGTATTTT. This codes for CASSTGLATDTQYF.

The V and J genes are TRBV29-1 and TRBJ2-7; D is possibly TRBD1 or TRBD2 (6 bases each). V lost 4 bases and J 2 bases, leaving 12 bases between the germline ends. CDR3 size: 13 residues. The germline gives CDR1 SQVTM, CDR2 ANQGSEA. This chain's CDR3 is CSVVGGGTYEQYF. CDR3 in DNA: TGCAGCGTTGTTGGAGGGGGAACCTACGAGCAGTACTTC.

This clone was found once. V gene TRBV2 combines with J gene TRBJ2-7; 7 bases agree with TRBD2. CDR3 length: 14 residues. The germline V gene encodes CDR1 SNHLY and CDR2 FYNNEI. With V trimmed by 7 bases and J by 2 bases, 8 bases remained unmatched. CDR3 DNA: TGTGCCAGCACCTTGAGCGGGACGACCTACGAGCAGTACTTC. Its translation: CASTLSGTTYEQYF.

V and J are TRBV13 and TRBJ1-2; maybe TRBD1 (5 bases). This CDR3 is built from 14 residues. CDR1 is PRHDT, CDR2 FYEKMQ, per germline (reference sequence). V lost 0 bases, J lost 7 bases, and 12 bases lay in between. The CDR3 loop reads CASSLGRGEAGYTF. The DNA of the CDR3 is TGTGCCAGCAGCTTAGGCCGAGGGGAGGCTGGCTACACCTTC.

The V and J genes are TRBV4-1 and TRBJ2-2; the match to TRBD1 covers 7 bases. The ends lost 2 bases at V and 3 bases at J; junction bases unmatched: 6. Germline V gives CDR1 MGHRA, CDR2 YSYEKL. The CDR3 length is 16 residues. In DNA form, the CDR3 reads TGCGCCAGCAGCCAAACCGGGACAGATGACACCGGGGAGCTGTTTTTT. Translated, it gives CASSQTGTDDTGELFF.

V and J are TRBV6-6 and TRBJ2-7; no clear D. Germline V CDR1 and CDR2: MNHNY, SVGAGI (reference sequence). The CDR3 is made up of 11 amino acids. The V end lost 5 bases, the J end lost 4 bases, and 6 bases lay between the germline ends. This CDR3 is CASSQEYEQYF. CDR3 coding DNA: TGTGCCAGCAGTCAAGAGTACGAGCAGTACTTC.

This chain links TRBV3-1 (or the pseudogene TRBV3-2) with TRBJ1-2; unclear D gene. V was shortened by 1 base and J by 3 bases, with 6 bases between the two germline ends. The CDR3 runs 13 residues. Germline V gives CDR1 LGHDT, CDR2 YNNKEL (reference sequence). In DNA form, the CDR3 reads TGTGCCAGCAGCCAAGGTAACTACTATGGCTACACCTTC. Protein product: CASSQGNYYGYTF.